This T cell receptor (beta chain) was sequenced in a study of human T cells and chemical hapten exposure. About the research overall: Minor pooled library volume differences mainly drove per-sample TCR yield variation.

TCRdb analysed the 5' RACE reads with MiXCR anew, one entry per CDR3 protein. The sample has approximately 110,000 distinct CDR3 sequences; around 20% are singletons. CDR1 and CDR2 (germline): MNHEY, SMNVEV (reference sequence). CDR3 length: 15 residues. V shed 6 bases and J shed 4 bases, with 13 bases lying between them. This clonotype was found many times. Total RNA came from unfractionated whole blood. The sequence derives from a human donor in good health. V usage is TRBV27 and J usage is TRBJ2-6; D unclear. The CDR3 loop reads CASSWPPPGANVLTF. The CDR3 region has the DNA TGTGCCAGCAGCTGGCCTCCCCCAGGGGCCAACGTCCTGACTTTC.